The next 7 T cell receptor beta chains were all read from a single sample in a study of human T cells and chemical hapten exposure. Using its own MiXCR run on the RACE reads, TCRdb lists one record per CDR3 protein. The sample consists of over 50,000 distinct CDR3 sequences, more than 9% of them appearing once. Time point: pre-sensitization, week 0. Documented treatment: therapeutic diphenylcyclopropenone sensitization with weekly scalp DPC. Unseparated into fractions, whole blood served as the source from which total RNA was extracted. Sequenced here: whole blood, sampled in connection with sensitization to the hapten diphenylcyclopropenone (DPC). The receptor set was obtained from a woman in her thirties with alopecia areata. Some clones in this sample may be carry-over from other donors' samples.

The V and J genes are TRBV28 and TRBJ2-7; D is unresolved. V gave up 1 base and J gave up 3 bases, with 10 bases separating them. The CDR3 has 14 amino acids. Per germline, CDR1 MDHEN and CDR2 SYDVKM. The CDR3 DNA is TGTGCCAGCAGTTTATCGGACGTGCGCTACGAGCAGTACTTC. This translates into CASSLSDVRYEQYF.

This clonotype came up a few times. This sequence joins TRBV7-2 and TRBJ1-6; D unclear. Germline V gene sequence: CDR1 SGHTA, CDR2 FQGNSA. CDR3 length: 17 residues. Trimming took 3 bases from V and 2 from J, leaving 14 bases between them. In DNA, the CDR3 is TGTGCCAGCAGCTTTGGTAGTAGGGTTGCCTATAATTCACCCCTCCACTTT. Its translation: CASSFGSRVAYNSPLHF. Together with reference TRBV7-2 and TRBJ1-6, the CDR3 gives the full variable domain: GAGVSQSPSNKVTEKGKDVELRCDPISGHTALYWYRQSLGQGLEFLIYFQGNSAPDKSGLPSDRFSAERTGGSVSTLTIQRTQQEDSAVYLCASSFGSRVAYNSPLHFGNGTRLTVT.

The V and J genes are TRBV6-5 and TRBJ2-3, with a tentative D call TRBD2 (7 bases). From germline, CDR1 is MNHEY and CDR2 SVGAGI. V lost 7 bases, J lost 6 bases, and 23 bases lay in between. CDR3 length: 16 residues. The CDR3 loop reads CASTRLAPGQGDTQYF. In nucleotides, the CDR3 is TGTGCCAGCACCCGACTAGCTCCAGGGCAGGGGGATACGCAGTATTTT.

The V call is TRBV6-2 or TRBV6-3, the J call TRBJ2-4; tentative D call: TRBD1 (6 bases). CDR3 length: 17 amino acids. CDR1 and CDR2 from the germline V gene are MNHEY and SVGEGT. Between the trimmed V and J ends, which lost 2 bases and 0 bases, there was a span of 14 bases. The CDR3 coding sequence is TGTGCCAGCAGTTACGAGACAGGTTATCTAGCCAAAAACATTCAGTACTTC. Encoded protein: CASSYETGYLAKNIQYF.

This clonotype showed up many times. The V gene is TRBV9, the J gene TRBJ2-7, with a weak D call TRBD2 (5 bases). The CDR3 is 13 amino acids. Germline lookup yields CDR1 SGDLS and CDR2 YYNGEE. V dropped 1 base and J dropped 7 bases, with 12 bases sitting between them. Written as DNA, the CDR3 is TGTGCCAGCAGCGTAACCGGGAATGGGGAGCAGTACTTC. Translating it yields CASSVTGNGEQYF.

This clonotype has ten or more counts. The chain has TRBV4-3 and TRBJ2-1, with TRBD1 matching 11 bases. Germline-derived CDR1 and CDR2 are LGHNA and YSLEER. The length of the CDR3 is 16 residues. Unmatched junction bases numbered 3, after V lost 1 base and J lost 4 bases. The CDR3 spells CASSQGGQGEYNEQFF. CDR3 bases: TGCGCCAGCAGCCAAGGGGGACAGGGGGAATACAATGAGCAGTTCTTC.

This clonotype was picked up a small number of times. The chain combines TRBV7-9 with TRBJ2-2, with 10 bases fitting TRBD2. Germline V gene data show CDR1 as SEHNR and CDR2 as FQNEAQ (reference sequence). Trimming cost V 1 base and J 0 bases; bases outside gene matches: 2. The CDR3 extends over 17 amino acids. The CDR3 protein is CASSLGLAGANTGELFF. CDR3 DNA: TGTGCCAGCAGCTTAGGACTAGCGGGTGCGAACACCGGGGAGCTGTTTTTT.